This T cell receptor (beta chain) was found in a study of beta chain features in type 1 diabetes. The CDR3 is 14 residues long. V was clipped by 0 bases and J by 4 bases, with 9 bases between them. Germline CDR1 MNHEY, CDR2 SVGAGI. Notes on the study in general: Shorter TCRB CDR3s, moderately but significantly so, were found in Type 1 diabetes patients in all four CD4+ subsets. Fewer insertions but more deletions were seen at VDJ junctions in type 1 diabetes patients.

The isolated RNA, all of it, was reverse transcribed, so expressed TCRB transcripts were what got sequenced. Repertoires were generated with immunoSEQ multiplex PCR, while TCRdb's copy carries only in-frame clones and drops some. The table includes 300,000 to 400,000 clones, 9.3% detected once. This clone was observed a few times. Its cognate antigen is unknown. Sequences were obtained from central memory CD4+ T cells from blood. This receptor was obtained from a man aged 30 to 39 with type 1 diabetes. J is TRBJ1-2 and V is TRBV6-5, with D unresolved. The CDR3 nucleotides read TGTGCCAGCAGTTACTCGACCGGGATCTATGGCTACACCTTC. Protein product: CASSYSTGIYGYTF.